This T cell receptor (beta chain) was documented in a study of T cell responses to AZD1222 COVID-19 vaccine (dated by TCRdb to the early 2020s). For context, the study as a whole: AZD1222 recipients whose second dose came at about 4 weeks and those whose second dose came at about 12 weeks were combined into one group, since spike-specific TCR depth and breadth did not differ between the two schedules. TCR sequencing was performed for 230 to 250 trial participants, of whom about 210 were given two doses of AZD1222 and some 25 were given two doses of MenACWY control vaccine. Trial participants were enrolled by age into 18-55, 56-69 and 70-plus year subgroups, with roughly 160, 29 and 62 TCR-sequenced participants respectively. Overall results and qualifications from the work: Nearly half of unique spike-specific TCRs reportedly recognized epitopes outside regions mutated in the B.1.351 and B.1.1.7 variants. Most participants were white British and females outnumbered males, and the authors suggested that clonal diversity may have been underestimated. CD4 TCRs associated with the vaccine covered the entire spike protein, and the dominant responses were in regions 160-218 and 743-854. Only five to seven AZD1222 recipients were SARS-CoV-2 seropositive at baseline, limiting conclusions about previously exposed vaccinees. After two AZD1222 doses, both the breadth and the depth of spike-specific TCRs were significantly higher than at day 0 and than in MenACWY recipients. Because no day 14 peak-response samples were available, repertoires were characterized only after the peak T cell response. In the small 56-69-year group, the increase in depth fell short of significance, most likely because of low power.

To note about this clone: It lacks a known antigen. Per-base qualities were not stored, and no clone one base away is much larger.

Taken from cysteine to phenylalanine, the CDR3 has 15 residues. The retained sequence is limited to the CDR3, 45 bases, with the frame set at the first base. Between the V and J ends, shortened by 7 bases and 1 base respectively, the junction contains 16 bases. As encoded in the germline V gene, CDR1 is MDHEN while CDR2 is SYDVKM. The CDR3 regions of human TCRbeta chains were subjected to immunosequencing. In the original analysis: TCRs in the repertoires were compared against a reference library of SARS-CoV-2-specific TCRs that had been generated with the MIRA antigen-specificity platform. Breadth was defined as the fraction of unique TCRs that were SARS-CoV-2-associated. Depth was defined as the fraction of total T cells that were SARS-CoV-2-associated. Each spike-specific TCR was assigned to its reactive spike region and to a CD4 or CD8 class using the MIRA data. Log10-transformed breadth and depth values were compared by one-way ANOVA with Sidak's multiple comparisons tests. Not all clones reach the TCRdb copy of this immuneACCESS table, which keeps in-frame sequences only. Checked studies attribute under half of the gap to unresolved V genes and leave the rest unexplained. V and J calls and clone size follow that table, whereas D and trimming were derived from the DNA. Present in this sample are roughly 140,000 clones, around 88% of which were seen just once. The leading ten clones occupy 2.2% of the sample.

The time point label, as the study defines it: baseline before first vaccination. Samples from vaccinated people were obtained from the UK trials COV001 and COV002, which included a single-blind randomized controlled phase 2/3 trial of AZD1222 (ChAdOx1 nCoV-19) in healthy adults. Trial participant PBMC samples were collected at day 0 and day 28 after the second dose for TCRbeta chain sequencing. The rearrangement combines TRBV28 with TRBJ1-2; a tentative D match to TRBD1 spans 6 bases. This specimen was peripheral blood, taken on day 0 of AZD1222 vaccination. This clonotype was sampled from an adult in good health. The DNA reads TGTGCCAGCAATGCGGGGGGCAGAGTTAACTATGGCTACACCTTC. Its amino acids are CASNAGGRVNYGYTF.